This TCR beta chain emerged from a study of identifying expanded T cells in peripheral blood. Healthy donors had no documented immune events, such as infections, while sampled. Using immunoSEQ multiplex PCR, the repertoire was profiled, and TCRdb retains in-frame clones only, with some absent. Here the sample spans fewer than 65,000 clones, approximately 87% being singletons. The CDR3 covers 15 residues. The V gene's germline CDR1 is SGHTA and CDR2 FQGNSA. With 5 bases clipped from V and 4 bases from J, the junction kept 10 bases outside the gene matches. The rearrangement joins TRBV7-2 to TRBJ1-1, with 7 positions matching TRBD1. Sequencing was performed on blood. The clonotype originates from a person aged 18-70 years in good health. The CDR3 DNA follows: TGTGCCAGCAGCCCGCAGCAGGGGGTATTCACTGAAGCTTTCTTT. This codes for CASSPQQGVFTEAFF.